A selection of T cell receptor beta chains follows, all from one sample in a study of T cells in Graves' hyperthyroidism and ophthalmopathy. TCRdb passed the multiplex PCR reads through MiXCR, listing each CDR3 protein once. Among a few hundred thousand distinct CDR3 sequences, 15% to 18% were seen once, and the ten largest hold around 7.3%. The sample consisted of blood. The receptors originated from a woman younger than 45 with Graves' hyperthyroidism. Both conserved end residues are part of each CDR3. Each record gives: clone size, V gene, D gene, J gene, CDR3 DNA, CDR3 protein. A D gene is named only where the DNA matches it firmly. Clone size is stated in some rows and not others, as once, few, many or a class when expanded.

abundance: few; v_gene: TRBV11-3; d_gene: -; j_gene: TRBJ2-2; CDR3nt: TGTGCCAGCAGGTCGACAGGGAACACCGGGGAGCTGTTTTTT; CDR3aa: CASRSTGNTGELFF
abundance: -; v_gene: TRBV10-3; d_gene: -; j_gene: TRBJ1-2; CDR3nt: TGTGCCGTCCTTAAGGCCGGCGTTAACTATGGCTACACCTTC; CDR3aa: CAVLKAGVNYGYTF
abundance: many; v_gene: TRBV18; d_gene: -; j_gene: TRBJ1-5; CDR3nt: TGTGCCAGCTCACGTCAGAGAGAATATAGCAATCAGCCCCAGCATTTT; CDR3aa: CASSRQREYSNQPQHF
abundance: many; v_gene: TRBV6-1; d_gene: -; j_gene: TRBJ2-1; CDR3nt: TGTGCCAGCAGTTATCGGGGGTACCCCTACAATGAGCAGTTCTTC; CDR3aa: CASSYRGYPYNEQFF
abundance: many; v_gene: TRBV30; d_gene: -; j_gene: TRBJ1-2; CDR3nt: TGTGCCTGGAGAGGGCAGGGAGGATATGGCTACACCTTC; CDR3aa: CAWRGQGGYGYTF
abundance: -; v_gene: TRBV7-2; d_gene: -; j_gene: TRBJ2-1; CDR3nt: TGTGCCAGCAGCTCGCGAAGCAACAATGAGCAGTTCTTC; CDR3aa: CASSSRSNNEQFF
abundance: -; v_gene: TRBV19; d_gene: -; j_gene: TRBJ1-1; CDR3nt: TGTGCCAGTAGTATCTCTCGAGGGGTGAACACTGAAGCTTTCTTT; CDR3aa: CASSISRGVNTEAFF
abundance: -; v_gene: TRBV3-1; d_gene: -; j_gene: TRBJ1-3; CDR3nt: TGTGCCAGCAGCCAAGTACATAGTGACTCTGGAAACACCATATATTTT; CDR3aa: CASSQVHSDSGNTIYF
abundance: -; v_gene: TRBV25-1; d_gene: -; j_gene: TRBJ2-1; CDR3nt: TGTGCCAGCAGTGAATACTACAATGAGCAGTTCTTC; CDR3aa: CASSEYYNEQFF
abundance: few; v_gene: TRBV28; d_gene: TRBD1; j_gene: TRBJ2-7; CDR3nt: TGTGCCAGCAGCGGTTGGGGACAGACCTCCTACGAGCAGTACTTC; CDR3aa: CASSGWGQTSYEQYF
abundance: many; v_gene: TRBV6-1; d_gene: -; j_gene: TRBJ2-7; CDR3nt: TGTGCCAGCAATGTGGGGCTACTTCGGGAGGAGCAGTACTTC; CDR3aa: CASNVGLLREEQYF
abundance: many; v_gene: TRBV7-2; d_gene: -; j_gene: TRBJ2-5; CDR3nt: TGTGCCAGCAGCTTAAATACGAGGGAGACCCAGTACTTC; CDR3aa: CASSLNTRETQYF
abundance: many; v_gene: TRBV28; d_gene: -; j_gene: TRBJ1-2; CDR3nt: TGTGCCAGCACCTTAGGGGGGGCTAGCTATGGCTACACCTTC; CDR3aa: CASTLGGASYGYTF
abundance: many; v_gene: TRBV12-5; d_gene: -; j_gene: TRBJ1-2; CDR3nt: TGTGCAAAATGGGCTCCTAACTATGGCTACACCTTC; CDR3aa: CAKWAPNYGYTF
abundance: many; v_gene: TRBV20-1; d_gene: -; j_gene: TRBJ2-7; CDR3nt: TGCAGTGCTGGCCCTGGACATCCGGAGAGGTACGAGCAGTACTTC; CDR3aa: CSAGPGHPERYEQYF
abundance: few; v_gene: TRBV28; d_gene: TRBD2; j_gene: TRBJ2-2; CDR3nt: TGTGCCAGCAGTTTATGGGCGGGAGAAAACACCGGGGAGCTGTTTTTT; CDR3aa: CASSLWAGENTGELFF
abundance: many; v_gene: TRBV20-1; d_gene: TRBD1; j_gene: TRBJ2-7; CDR3nt: TGCAGTGCTACAGGGGGCAATGCCTACGAGCAGTACTTC; CDR3aa: CSATGGNAYEQYF
abundance: many; v_gene: TRBV27; d_gene: -; j_gene: TRBJ2-7; CDR3nt: TGTGCCACATCGACAGGTGGGGGCGAGCAGTACTTC; CDR3aa: CATSTGGGEQYF
abundance: many; v_gene: TRBV6-6; d_gene: -; j_gene: TRBJ1-1; CDR3nt: TGTGCCAGCAGTTACTCGAGGGGGATGAACACTGAAGCTTTCTTT; CDR3aa: CASSYSRGMNTEAFF
abundance: -; v_gene: TRBV5-8; d_gene: TRBD1; j_gene: TRBJ1-1; CDR3nt: TGTGCCAGCAGGAGGACAGGGAGGAACACTGAAGCTTTCTTT; CDR3aa: CASRRTGRNTEAFF
abundance: many; v_gene: TRBV5-1; d_gene: -; j_gene: TRBJ1-1; CDR3nt: TGCGCCAGCAGCTTTGGAGCGGGGGCCACGAACACTGAAGCTTTCTTT; CDR3aa: CASSFGAGATNTEAFF
abundance: many; v_gene: TRBV20-1; d_gene: -; j_gene: TRBJ1-2; CDR3nt: TGCAGTGCTAGCCCCCGTGGTGGCTACACCTTC; CDR3aa: CSASPRGGYTF
abundance: many; v_gene: TRBV6-1; d_gene: -; j_gene: TRBJ2-2; CDR3nt: TGTGCCAGCAGTGAGTACACCGGGGAGCTGTTTTTT; CDR3aa: CASSEYTGELFF
abundance: many; v_gene: TRBV24-1; d_gene: -; j_gene: TRBJ2-3; CDR3nt: TGTGCCACCAGTGATTTGAACCTGGGCGGTGATACGCAGTATTTT; CDR3aa: CATSDLNLGGDTQYF
abundance: many; v_gene: TRBV6-5; d_gene: -; j_gene: TRBJ2-4; CDR3nt: TGTGCCAGCAGTTACCCGAGCTGGGGAACCAGGCTCGCAAACATTCAGTACTTC; CDR3aa: CASSYPSWGTRLANIQYF
abundance: -; v_gene: TRBV5-4; d_gene: TRBD1; j_gene: TRBJ2-3; CDR3nt: TGTGCCAGCAGCAGGTCGCTGGGACAGGGCCCAGATACGCAGTATTTT; CDR3aa: CASSRSLGQGPDTQYF
abundance: many; v_gene: TRBV5-1; d_gene: TRBD2; j_gene: TRBJ2-7; CDR3nt: TGCGCCAGCAGCTCGCTGACTAGCGGGAGTTACGAGCAGTACTTC; CDR3aa: CASSSLTSGSYEQYF
abundance: few; v_gene: TRBV29-1; d_gene: -; j_gene: TRBJ2-6; CDR3nt: TGCAGCGTGAGCGAGGGTACTGGGGCCAACGTCCTGACTTTC; CDR3aa: CSVSEGTGANVLTF
abundance: many; v_gene: TRBV18; d_gene: -; j_gene: TRBJ2-3; CDR3nt: TGTGCCAGCTCACAGACAGGAGGAGATACGCAGTATTTT; CDR3aa: CASSQTGGDTQYF
abundance: many; v_gene: TRBV28; d_gene: TRBD2; j_gene: TRBJ2-7; CDR3nt: TGTGCCAGCAGGGGCGGGAGGGAGTCCTACGAGCAGTACTTC; CDR3aa: CASRGGRESYEQYF
abundance: -; v_gene: TRBV30; d_gene: -; j_gene: TRBJ2-7; CDR3nt: TGTGCCTGGGAGGGTATAGGGCTGTCGGGCGAGCAGTACTTC; CDR3aa: CAWEGIGLSGEQYF
abundance: -; v_gene: TRBV7-6; d_gene: -; j_gene: TRBJ2-6; CDR3nt: TGTGCCAGCAGCTCTCCAACAGGAAGCTCTGGGGCCAACGTCCTGACTTTC; CDR3aa: CASSSPTGSSGANVLTF
abundance: -; v_gene: TRBV4-1; d_gene: TRBD1; j_gene: TRBJ2-7; CDR3nt: TGCGCCAGCAGCCAAAAGACAGGGAGTGAGCAGTACTTC; CDR3aa: CASSQKTGSEQYF
abundance: -; v_gene: TRBV29-1; d_gene: TRBD2; j_gene: TRBJ2-1; CDR3nt: TGCAGCGTCCTAGCGGGCCCGGGGGATGAGCAGTTCTTC; CDR3aa: CSVLAGPGDEQFF
abundance: many; v_gene: TRBV28; d_gene: -; j_gene: TRBJ1-1; CDR3nt: TGTGCCAGCAGTTTAAACATCTACACTGAAGCTTTCTTT; CDR3aa: CASSLNIYTEAFF
abundance: few; v_gene: TRBV7-2; d_gene: TRBD2; j_gene: TRBJ2-7; CDR3nt: TGTGCCAGCAGCTTAGCCCGCGTGGGACTAGCGGTCTCCTACGAGCAGTACTTC; CDR3aa: CASSLARVGLAVSYEQYF
abundance: few; v_gene: TRBV7-9; d_gene: -; j_gene: TRBJ1-1; CDR3nt: TGTGCCAGCAGCGTAATGGGGGACCGCCAAGGGGACACTGAAGCTTTCTTT; CDR3aa: CASSVMGDRQGDTEAFF
abundance: -; v_gene: TRBV10-3; d_gene: -; j_gene: TRBJ1-3; CDR3nt: TGTGCCATCAGTGAAGGGGCAAACTCTGGAAACACCATATATTTT; CDR3aa: CAISEGANSGNTIYF
abundance: few; v_gene: TRBV18; d_gene: TRBD1; j_gene: TRBJ2-7; CDR3nt: TGTGCCAGCTCACCAAGGGGACAGGGTAGCGACGAGCAGTACTTC; CDR3aa: CASSPRGQGSDEQYF
abundance: many; v_gene: TRBV7-9; d_gene: TRBD1; j_gene: TRBJ2-1; CDR3nt: TGTGCCAGCAGCCTCCGGGACAGGATCAATGAGCAGTTCTTC; CDR3aa: CASSLRDRINEQFF
abundance: many; v_gene: TRBV3-1; d_gene: -; j_gene: TRBJ2-2; CDR3nt: TGTGCCAGCAGCCATGGGGGGACCGGGGAGCTGTTTTTT; CDR3aa: CASSHGGTGELFF
abundance: -; v_gene: TRBV7-6; d_gene: TRBD2; j_gene: TRBJ2-1; CDR3nt: TGTGCCAGCAGCTTAGAGGTAGGACTAGCGGGAGGGTCCTACAATGAGCAGTTCTTC; CDR3aa: CASSLEVGLAGGSYNEQFF
abundance: many; v_gene: TRBV2; d_gene: -; j_gene: TRBJ2-1; CDR3nt: TGTGCCAGCAGTGATACTAGCCCGAGCTCCTACAATGAGCAGTTCTTC; CDR3aa: CASSDTSPSSYNEQFF
abundance: few; v_gene: TRBV6-1; d_gene: -; j_gene: TRBJ1-2; CDR3nt: TGTGCCAGCAGCAGGGAAAACTATGGCTACACCTTC; CDR3aa: CASSRENYGYTF
abundance: many; v_gene: TRBV5-5; d_gene: TRBD2; j_gene: TRBJ2-1; CDR3nt: TGTGCCAGCAGCTTGGCTAGCGGGAAGGGTGAGCAGTTCTTC; CDR3aa: CASSLASGKGEQFF
abundance: many; v_gene: TRBV6-1; d_gene: -; j_gene: TRBJ1-1; CDR3nt: TGTGCCAGCAGGGACAGAAAGAACACTGAAGCTTTCTTT; CDR3aa: CASRDRKNTEAFF
abundance: many; v_gene: TRBV5-6; d_gene: -; j_gene: TRBJ1-1; CDR3nt: TGTGCCAGCAGCTTGTTCAGGGCCACCTACACTGAAGCTTTCTTT; CDR3aa: CASSLFRATYTEAFF
abundance: few; v_gene: TRBV19; d_gene: -; j_gene: TRBJ1-2; CDR3nt: TGTGCCAGTAGTATAGGTCACAGGGTCTTTGGCTACACCTTC; CDR3aa: CASSIGHRVFGYTF
abundance: -; v_gene: TRBV20-1; d_gene: -; j_gene: TRBJ2-2; CDR3nt: TGCAGTGCTAGCATACGGTCCACCGGGGAGCTGTTTTTT; CDR3aa: CSASIRSTGELFF